Presented here are 8 T cell receptor beta chains from one specimen sequenced in a study of OX40 agonist ivuxolimab in advanced cancers. Profiled with immunoSEQ multiplex PCR; TCRdb holds only in-frame clones, not every one. Counted here are some 67,000 clones, roughly 85% occurring once; the ten biggest clones make up under 0.9%. Sequencing was performed on CD4+ or CD8+ T cells sorted from blood, taken in a trial of the OX40 agonist ivuxolimab. All receptors derive from an adult with an advanced solid tumor such as melanoma, head and neck, liver or kidney cancer.

The V and J genes are TRBV2 and TRBJ2-1; 9 bases agree with TRBD2. Germline V gene sequence: CDR1 SNHLY, CDR2 FYNNEI. The junction had 4 bases not matched to a gene; V was cut back by 6 bases and J by 4 bases. This CDR3 spans 14 amino acids. The DNA for the CDR3 is TGTGCCAGCAGCCCCAGCGGGGGGTACAATGAGCAGTTCTTC. Amino acids: CASSPSGGYNEQFF. The variable domain in full, completed from reference TRBV2 and TRBJ2-1, reads EPEVTQTPSHQVTQMGQEVILRCVPISNHLYFYWYRQILGQKVEFLVSFYNNEISEKSEIFDDQFSVERPDGSNFTLKIRSTKLEDSAMYFCASSPSGGYNEQFFGPGTRLTVL.

The chain has TRBV6-6 and TRBJ1-2, with TRBD1 matching 7 bases. The germline V gene encodes CDR1 MNHNY and CDR2 SVGAGI (reference sequence). The CDR3 has 11 residues. J lost 10 bases, V lost 5 bases, and 4 bases had no gene match. In DNA, the CDR3 is TGTGCCAGCAGTCGGGACAGCCCCTACACCTTC. It specifies CASSRDSPYTF.

Here the CDR3 DNA reads TGTGCCAGCAGCTTATCGACTAGCGGGTACAATGAGCAGTTCTTC. Protein: CASSLSTSGYNEQFF. The chain recombines TRBV7-2 with TRBJ2-1, with 10 bases fitting TRBD2. The J segment lost 4 bases and the V segment lost 2 bases, leaving 2 bases of the junction unmatched. Germline V gene lookup returns CDR1 SGHTA and CDR2 FQGNSA. This CDR3 is built from 15 residues.

This chain links TRBV5-1 with TRBJ1-6; maybe TRBD1 (5 bases). The germline V gene has CDR1 SGHRS and CDR2 YFSETQ. CDR3 length: 16 residues. V lost 4 bases and J lost 10, with 21 bases in between. The CDR3: CASSPTGRTVGSPLHF. As DNA, the CDR3 is TGCGCCAGCAGCCCAACGGGACGGACGGTTGGATCACCCCTCCACTTT.

V usage is TRBV29-1 and J usage is TRBJ1-1, with 8 bases aligning to TRBD1. The CDR3 has 14 residues. V gave up 4 bases and J gave up 0 bases; unmatched junction bases: 4. In germline, CDR1 is SQVTM, CDR2 ANQGSEA. CDR3 in DNA: TGCAGCGTTGGGCAGGGGGCCTTGAACACTGAAGCTTTCTTT. Translated: CSVGQGALNTEAFF.

The DNA for the CDR3 is TGTGCCAGCAGCACTACCGGACAGTCCAATCAGCCCCAGCATTTT. Translating gives CASSTTGQSNQPQHF. This chain uses TRBV9 with TRBJ1-5, with a weak D call TRBD1 (6 bases). With 4 bases removed from V and 3 bases from J, the gap between germline ends came to 14 bases. The CDR3 covers 15 residues. Germline values: CDR1 SGDLS, CDR2 YYNGEE.

This chain uses TRBV6-1 with TRBJ2-3; a possible D gene is TRBD2 (6 bases). Germline V gene lookup returns CDR1 MNHNS and CDR2 SASEGT. The V gene lost 7 bases and the J gene lost 2 bases, with 13 bases spanning the gap. This CDR3 has 14 residues. For the CDR3, the DNA is TGTGCCAGCAACCTAGCGTCGGTCACAGATACGCAGTATTTT. It codes for CASNLASVTDTQYF.

The V call is TRBV11-3, the J call TRBJ1-2, with TRBD1 as a possible D gene (5 bases). The germline CDR1 and CDR2 sequences are SGHNT and YENEEA. The length of the CDR3 is 14 residues. Deletions cut 0 bases from V and 8 bases from J, with 13 bases between. As DNA, the CDR3 is TGTGCCAGCAGCTTAGAGGCCAGGGTAGGAGGCTACACCTTC. Amino acid sequence: CASSLEARVGGYTF.